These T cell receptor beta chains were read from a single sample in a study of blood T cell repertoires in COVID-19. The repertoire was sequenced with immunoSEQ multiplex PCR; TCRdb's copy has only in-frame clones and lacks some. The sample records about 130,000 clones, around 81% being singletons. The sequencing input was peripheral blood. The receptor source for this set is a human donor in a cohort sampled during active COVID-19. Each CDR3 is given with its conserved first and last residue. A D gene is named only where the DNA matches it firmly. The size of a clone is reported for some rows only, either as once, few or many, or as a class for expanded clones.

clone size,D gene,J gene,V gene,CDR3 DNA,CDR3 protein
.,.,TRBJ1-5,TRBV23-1,TGCGCCAGCAGTCAACTAAACAGGGTTAGCAATCAGCCCCAGCATTTT,CASSQLNRVSNQPQHF
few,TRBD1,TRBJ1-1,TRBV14,TGTGCCAGCAGCTTCCGACAGGGCAGCACTGAAGCTTTCTTT,CASSFRQGSTEAFF
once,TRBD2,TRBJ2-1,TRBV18,TGTGCCAGCTCACCAACGACTAGCGGCCACAATGAGCAGTTCTTC,CASSPTTSGHNEQFF
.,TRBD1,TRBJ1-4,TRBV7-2,TGTGCCAGCAGCTTCAGGGACAGTGAAAAACTGTTTTTT,CASSFRDSEKLFF
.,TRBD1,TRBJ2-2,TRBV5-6,TGTGCCAGCAGCTTGATCACTGCTCCTGACAGGGGGACCGGGGAGCTGTTTTTT,CASSLITAPDRGTGELFF
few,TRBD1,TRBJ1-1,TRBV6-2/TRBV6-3,TGTGCCAGCAGTCCCCCGGGACAGAGGTCCGAGGCTTTCTTT,CASSPPGQRSEAFF
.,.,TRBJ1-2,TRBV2,TGTGCCAGCTCAATGTCCACGCGTAACTATGGCTACACCTTC,CASSMSTRNYGYTF
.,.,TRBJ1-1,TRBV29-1,TGCAGCGTTGAACAGGTGATGACTGAAGCTTTCTTT,CSVEQVMTEAFF
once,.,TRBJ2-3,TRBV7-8,TGTGCCAGCAGCCCTCGGGTTCGGTCCCCTGAGACAGATACGCAGTATTTT,CASSPRVRSPETDTQYF
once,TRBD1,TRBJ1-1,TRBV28,TGTGCCAGCAGTTCACCTACCCGGACAGGGGCCTGGACTGAAGCTTTCTTT,CASSSPTRTGAWTEAFF
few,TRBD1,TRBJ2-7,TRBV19,TGTGCCAGTAGAACCGGGACAGGGGACTACGAGCAGTACTTC,CASRTGTGDYEQYF
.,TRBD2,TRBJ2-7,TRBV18,TGTGCCAGCTCACCTTTTCAGCGGGGGTCCGACGAGCAGTACTTC,CASSPFQRGSDEQYF
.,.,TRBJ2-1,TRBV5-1,TGCGCCAGCAGCTTTGATACAGGCCATGAGCAGTTCTTC,CASSFDTGHEQFF
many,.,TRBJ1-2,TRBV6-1,TGTGCCAGCAGTGGGACAGCCGAAGGGTTAAGGGGAGGCTACACCTTC,CASSGTAEGLRGGYTF
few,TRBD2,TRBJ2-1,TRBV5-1,TGCGCCAGCAGCTTGGGTAGCGGGGGCATAAATGAGCAGTTCTTC,CASSLGSGGINEQFF
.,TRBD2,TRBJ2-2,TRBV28,TGTGCCAGCAGTAAAGCGGGGGGACTAAACACCGGGGAGCTGTTTTTT,CASSKAGGLNTGELFF
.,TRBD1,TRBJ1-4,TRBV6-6,TGTGCCAGCAGTTCCGCCGGGACAGGGGAGGAAAAACTGTTTTTT,CASSSAGTGEEKLFF
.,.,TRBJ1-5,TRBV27,TGTGCCAGCAGTTTTAAGAGACACGGCAATCAGCCCCAGCATTTT,CASSFKRHGNQPQHF
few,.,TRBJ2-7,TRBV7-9,TGTGCCAGCAGCTCCCCCGGGGTTTACGAGCAGTACTTC,CASSSPGVYEQYF
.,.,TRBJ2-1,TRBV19,TGTGCCAGTAGTATTCGGGGAGGTGGGCAGTTCTTC,CASSIRGGGQFF
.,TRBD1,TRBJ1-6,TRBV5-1,TGCGCCAGCAGCTTGGCCGCGGGCCTGGGACAGAATAATTCACCCCTCCACTTT,CASSLAAGLGQNNSPLHF
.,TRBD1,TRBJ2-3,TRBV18,TGTGCCAGCTCACCCGGACAGGGAACAGATACGCAGTATTTT,CASSPGQGTDTQYF
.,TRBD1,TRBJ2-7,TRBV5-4,TGTGCCAGCAGCTCTGACAGGGGGAACTACGAGCAGTACTTC,CASSSDRGNYEQYF
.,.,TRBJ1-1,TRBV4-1,TGCGCCAGCAGCCAATTCGGACTAAACACTGAAGCTTTCTTT,CASSQFGLNTEAFF
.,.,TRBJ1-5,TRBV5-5,TGTGCCAGCACCCGAGGGCCCGGGGAGGCTCAGCCCCAGCATTTT,CASTRGPGEAQPQHF
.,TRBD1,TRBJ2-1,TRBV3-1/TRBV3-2,TGTGCCAGCAGCCAATACCATTTTAGGGGGCCAGGGAATGAGCAGTTCTTC,CASSQYHFRGPGNEQFF
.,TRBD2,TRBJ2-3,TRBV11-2,TGTGCCAGCAGCTTACCCGGACTAGCGGGCTATACGCAGTATTTT,CASSLPGLAGYTQYF
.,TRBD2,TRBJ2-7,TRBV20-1,TGCAGTGCTTCGGGGGGGCCCGAGCAGTACTTC,CSASGGPEQYF
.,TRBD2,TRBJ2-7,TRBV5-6,TGTGCCAGCAGCCAATCCGGACTAGCGGGGACTTACGAGCAGTACTTC,CASSQSGLAGTYEQYF
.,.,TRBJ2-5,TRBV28,TGTGCCAGCAGTTTATGGCAGGGGGGCGCAGAGACCCAGTACTTC,CASSLWQGGAETQYF
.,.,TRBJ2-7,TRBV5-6,TGTGCCAGCAGCTCCACGACAGCCGAGCAGTACTTC,CASSSTTAEQYF
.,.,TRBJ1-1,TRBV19,TGTGCCAGTAGTAGCGCCAGGGAATTCACTGAAGCTTTCTTT,CASSSAREFTEAFF
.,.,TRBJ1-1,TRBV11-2,TGTGCCAGCAGCCTTCACAGGAACACTGAAGCTTTCTTT,CASSLHRNTEAFF
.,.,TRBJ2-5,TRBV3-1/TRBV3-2,TGTGCCAGCAGCCAACGAGACAGCCAAGAGACCCAGTACTTC,CASSQRDSQETQYF
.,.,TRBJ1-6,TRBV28,TGTGCCAGCAGTTCAAACTATAATTCACCCCTCCACTTT,CASSSNYNSPLHF
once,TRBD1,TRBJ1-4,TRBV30,TGTGCCTGGACGCTCGGACAGGGGTATAATGAAAAACTGTTTTTT,CAWTLGQGYNEKLFF
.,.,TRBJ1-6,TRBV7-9,TGTGCCAGCAGCTTAGAGGGGGTTTGGCGGAGCAATTCACCCCTCCACTTT,CASSLEGVWRSNSPLHF
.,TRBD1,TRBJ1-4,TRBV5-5,TGTGCCAGCAGCGAGGAGGGGACAGGGGCTTTTGGAAAACTGTTTTTT,CASSEEGTGAFGKLFF
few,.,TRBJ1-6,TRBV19,TGTGCCAGTCATGTACAGGGTACGAATTCACCCCTCCACTTT,CASHVQGTNSPLHF
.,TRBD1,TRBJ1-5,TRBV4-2,TGTGCCAGCAGCCTCGACAGGGGCGATCAGCCCCAGCATTTT,CASSLDRGDQPQHF
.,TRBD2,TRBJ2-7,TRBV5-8,TGTGCCAGCAGCTTGGGACTAGCGGGGGGTATCCACGAGCAGTACTTC,CASSLGLAGGIHEQYF
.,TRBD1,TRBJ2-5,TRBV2,TGTGCCAGCAGTGAAAAGGGGGCTGGGGAGACCCAGTACTTC,CASSEKGAGETQYF
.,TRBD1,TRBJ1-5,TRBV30,TGTGCCTGGGCCCGGACAGGACTGAATCAGCCCCAGCATTTT,CAWARTGLNQPQHF
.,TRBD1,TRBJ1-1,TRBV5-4,TGTGCCAGCAGCTCCTTTAGACAGGGAGGAAACACTGAAGCTTTCTTT,CASSSFRQGGNTEAFF
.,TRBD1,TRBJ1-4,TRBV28,TGTGCCAGCAGTTTCTCAGGGGGTGATGAAAAACTGTTTTTT,CASSFSGGDEKLFF
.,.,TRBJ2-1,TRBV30,TGTGCCTGGAGGGGGGGGACACAATACAATGAGCAGTTCTTC,CAWRGGTQYNEQFF
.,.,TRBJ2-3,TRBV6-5,TGTGCCAGCAGTCTTGGAGGGGTTGAGGATACGCAGTATTTT,CASSLGGVEDTQYF
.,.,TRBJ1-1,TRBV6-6,TGTGCCAGCAGGGCGGCGGGGGACACTGAAGCTTTCTTT,CASRAAGDTEAFF
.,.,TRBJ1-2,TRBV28,TGTGCCAGCAGGGGGGCGGCGTACGGTGCTGAGTATGGCTACACCTTC,CASRGAAYGAEYGYTF
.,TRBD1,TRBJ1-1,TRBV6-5,TGTGCCAGCAGCGCTCAGGGGGGCTCCGGCACTGAAGCTTTCTTT,CASSAQGGSGTEAFF
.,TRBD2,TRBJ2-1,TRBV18,TGTGCCAGCTCACCAAGGCCCAGCGGGGGGGCCAGGTGGCAGTTCTTC,CASSPRPSGGARWQFF
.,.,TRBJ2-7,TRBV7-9,TGTGCCAGCAGCCTCGGACTCGAACAGTACTTC,CASSLGLEQYF
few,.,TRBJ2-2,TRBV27,TGTGCCAGCAGCAGGAACACCGGGGAGCTGTTTTTT,CASSRNTGELFF
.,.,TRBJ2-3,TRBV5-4,TGTGCCAGCAGCGAGCCCAACACAGATACGCAGTATTTT,CASSEPNTDTQYF
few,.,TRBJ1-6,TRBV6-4,TGTGCCAGCAGTGACTGGGCAGGAGGACCGACCAGAACCCTCCACTTT,CASSDWAGGPTRTLHF
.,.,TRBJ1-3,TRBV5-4,TGTGCCAGCAGCTTGACAGGGAACTCTGGAAACACCATATATTTT,CASSLTGNSGNTIYF
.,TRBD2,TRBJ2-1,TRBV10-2,TGCGCCAGCAGTGAGTCGAGCACGGGACTAGCGGTCCGTAGGCGGTTCTTC,CASSESSTGLAVRRRFF
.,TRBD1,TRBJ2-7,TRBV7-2,TGTGCCAGCAGCTTTAACTGGGACAGCTCCTACGAGCAGTACTTC,CASSFNWDSSYEQYF
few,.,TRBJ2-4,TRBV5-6,TGTGCCAGCAGCTGGGGGGGGCCGAATTCCTTAGCCAAAAACATTCAGTACTTC,CASSWGGPNSLAKNIQYF
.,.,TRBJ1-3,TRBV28,TGTGCCAGCGTAACCGTTTCGGGGGACGGCTCTGGAAACACCATATATTTT,CASVTVSGDGSGNTIYF